One sample yielded the 19 T cell receptor beta chains listed below, sequenced in a study of blood T cells in healthy people across ages. Using a J-beta primer mix together with a sample-barcoded 5' primer, a second PCR was run for roughly 6 to 11 cycles. TCRdb reprocessed the 5' RACE reads via MiXCR and lists one record per CDR3 protein. The sample shows about 930,000 distinct CDR3 sequences, 29% of them seen only once. These same records also appear under a second study, on T cells of mothers and their children.

Sequenced material: blood. The receptors shown here come from a woman between 40 and 55 years old in good health.

This clonotype was observed at least ten times. V and J are TRBV7-2 and TRBJ2-7; 8 bases are shared with TRBD1. The CDR3 runs to 14 residues. CDR1 is SGHTA, CDR2 FQGNSA, per germline. V trimming: 3 bases; J trimming: 6 bases; junction bases outside the gene matches: 7. CDR3: CASSFDRGWIEQYF. The CDR3 region has the DNA TGTGCCAGCAGCTTCGACAGGGGTTGGATCGAGCAGTACTTC.

This clonotype was detected only a few times. The J gene is TRBJ2-1, the V gene TRBV9; TRBD1 might be the D (6 bases). CDR1 SGDLS and CDR2 YYNGEE come from the germline V gene. The V end lost 10 bases, the J end lost 2 bases, and 19 bases lay between the germline ends. The CDR3 spans 15 residues. This CDR3 is CAHHQQGMPYNEQFF. CDR3 nucleotide sequence: TGTGCCCATCACCAACAGGGAATGCCCTACAATGAGCAGTTCTTC.

This clonotype was seen only a few times. The rearrangement uses TRBV9 and TRBJ2-3, with 8 bases identical to TRBD2. CDR3 length: 16 residues. V lost 4 bases and J lost 2; bases outside the gene matches: 9. The germline V gene has CDR1 SGDLS and CDR2 YYNGEE. The DNA of the CDR3 is TGTGCCAGCAGCCCCAGAGCGGGGGCCGACACAGATACGCAGTATTTT. Amino acid sequence: CASSPRAGADTDTQYF.

This clonotype was counted a single time. This chain's CDR3 is CSVGMGGTGELFF. DNA of the CDR3: TGCAGTGTGGGGATGGGTGGCACCGGGGAGCTGTTTTTT. V usage is TRBV20-1 and J usage is TRBJ2-2; D ambiguous. This CDR3 contains 13 residues. V lost 7 bases and J lost 4, with 13 bases in between. Germline assignment: CDR1 DFQATT and CDR2 SNEGSKA (reference sequence).

This clonotype was picked up many times. A junction boundary mismatches the germline segment, possibly from a read error. The rearrangement joins TRBV5-1 to TRBJ2-3; D is undetermined. The CDR3 spans 12 residues. CDR1 and CDR2 from the germline V gene are SGHRS and YFSETQ. CDR3: CASSGSTDTQYF. CDR3 bases: TGTGCCAGCAGTGGGAGCACAGATACGCAGTATTTT.

The V and J genes are TRBV20-1 and TRBJ2-1; 13 bases are shared with TRBD2. The ends lost 5 bases at V and 6 bases at J; junction bases unmatched: 10. From germline, CDR1 is DFQATT and CDR2 SNEGSKA (reference sequence). The CDR3 runs to 16 residues. CDR3 region: CSALTSGGMWSNEQFF. In nucleotides, the CDR3 is TGCAGTGCTCTGACTAGCGGGGGGATGTGGTCCAATGAGCAGTTCTTC.

Of note for this clonotype: The junction and the germline gene differ at one end; a read error may be behind it. V and J are TRBV18 and TRBJ1-2; TRBD1 matches 7 bases. This CDR3 has 18 amino acids. CDR1 is KGHSH, CDR2 LQKENI, per germline. The CDR3 nucleotides read TGTGCCAGCTCACCACAGAGTACCTACAGGGGCTTAGACTATAGCTACACCTTC. Amino acid sequence: CASSPQSTYRGLDYSYTF. Based on the CDR3 plus reference TRBV18 and TRBJ1-2, the full variable domain is NAGVMQNPRHLVRRRGQEARLRCSPMKGHSHVYWYRQLPEEGLKFMVYLQKENIIDESGMPKERFSAEFPKEGPSILRIQQVVRGDSAAYFCASSPQSTYRGLDYSYTFGSGTRLTVV.

This clonotype was picked up many times. J is TRBJ2-7 and V is TRBV28, with 10 nucleotides matching TRBD1. V shed 8 bases and J 3 bases; nucleotides not matched to a gene: 4. This CDR3 contains 13 residues. Germline V gives CDR1 MDHEN, CDR2 SYDVKM. CDR3 sequence: CASAGQGIYEQYF. CDR3 sequence (DNA): TGTGCCAGCGCGGGACAGGGGATCTACGAGCAGTACTTC.

The chain links TRBV4-3 to TRBJ1-1; D is uncertain. The germline V and J ends were trimmed by 1 base and 6 bases, with 12 bases remaining between them. CDR3 length: 14 amino acids. Per germline, CDR1 LGHNA and CDR2 YSLEER. The CDR3 DNA reads as TGCGCCAGCAGCCAAGTCTCTGCAAGCCCTGAAGCTTTCTTT. This sequence encodes CASSQVSASPEAFF.

The chain recombines TRBV12-3 or TRBV12-4 with TRBJ1-1, with D possibly matching TRBD1 (6 bases). Trimming took 8 bases from V and 5 from J, leaving 15 bases between them. This CDR3 is 13 amino acids long. The CDR3 loop is CASALYQGTEAFF. The CDR3 DNA reads as TGTGCCAGCGCCTTGTACCAGGGGACTGAAGCTTTCTTT.

In its sample, this clonotype was seen many times. This chain joins TRBV4-3 and TRBJ2-3; 14 nucleotides match TRBD2. V lost 0 bases, J lost 2 bases, and 4 bases stayed unmatched. The CDR3 consists of 18 residues. Germline V gene sequence: CDR1 LGHNA, CDR2 YSLEER. CDR3: CASSQEGLAGAHTDTQYF. The CDR3 region has the DNA TGCGCCAGCAGCCAAGAGGGACTAGCGGGGGCCCACACAGATACGCAGTATTTT.

This clonotype was picked up a small number of times. The chain carries TRBV6-6 and TRBJ1-2; 7 nucleotides line up with TRBD1. CDR1 and CDR2 from the germline V gene are MNHNY and SVGAGI (reference sequence). Losses at the gene ends were 6 bases for V and 0 bases for J; bases not matched to a gene: 10. This CDR3 contains 16 residues. The CDR3 nucleotides read TGTGCCAGCAGCCTTGGGACAGTAAGCGCTAACTATGGCTACACCTTC. Protein product: CASSLGTVSANYGYTF.

The chain links TRBV5-1 to TRBJ2-5; TRBD2 aligns across 10 bases. V lost 2 bases to trimming and J lost 1 base; unmatched junction nucleotides: 2. The CDR3 totals 15 residues. Germline V lookup: CDR1 SGHRS, CDR2 YFSETQ. Here the CDR3 reads CASSFTSGAQETQYF. CDR3 bases: TGCGCCAGCAGCTTCACTAGCGGGGCCCAAGAGACCCAGTACTTC.

The chain links TRBV7-2 to TRBJ2-1; 11 bases are shared with TRBD1. CDR3 size: 16 residues. The V gene's germline CDR1 is SGHTA and CDR2 FQGNSA. The junction had 8 bases not matched to a gene; V was cut back by 4 bases and J by 6 bases. The CDR3 sequence is CASSYQGQGVVNEQFF. The CDR3 DNA is TGTGCCAGCAGCTACCAGGGACAGGGGGTGGTCAATGAGCAGTTCTTC.

The rearrangement joins TRBV7-8 to TRBJ2-1, with TRBD2 matching 10 bases. Germline CDR1 is SGHVS and CDR2 is FQNEAQ. CDR3 length: 17 residues. V was clipped by 1 base and J by 3 bases; unmatched bases: 6. DNA for the CDR3: TGTGCCAGCAGCTTAGGGATAGCGGGGGGTTTCTACAATGAGCAGTTCTTC. Translating gives CASSLGIAGGFYNEQFF.

The CDR3 region is CASSAGPHGLNTEAFF. Here the CDR3 DNA reads TGTGCCAGCAGCGCCGGCCCGCACGGATTGAACACTGAAGCTTTCTTT. The chain carries TRBV7-9 and TRBJ1-1; D is uncertain. Germline loops: CDR1 SEHNR, CDR2 FQNEAQ (reference sequence). Trimming shortened V by 5 bases and J by 0 bases, and 16 bases separated the two germline ends. The length of the CDR3 is 16 residues.

This clonotype came up once. A read error is possible here, since a much larger clone lies one base away. The chain combines TRBV7-2 with TRBJ2-3; 7 nucleotides match TRBD2. Germline loops: CDR1 SGHTA, CDR2 FQGNSA. CDR3 length: 16 amino acids. V lost 0 bases to trimming and J lost 5 bases; unmatched junction nucleotides: 8. The CDR3, as DNA: TGTGCCAGCAGCTTAGCCGGGGGGAGGAACGAAGATACGCAGTATTTT. Its translation is CASSLAGGRNEDTQYF.

This clonotype was observed once. The chain is built from TRBV28 and TRBJ1-1, with D perhaps matching TRBD1 (6 bases). V lost 3 bases, J lost 4 bases, and 18 bases lay in between. The CDR3 is 16 residues long. CDR1 and CDR2 from the germline V gene are MDHEN and SYDVKM. The CDR3: CASSFPGQPQSTEAFF. DNA for the CDR3: TGTGCCAGCAGTTTCCCCGGACAGCCACAGAGCACTGAAGCTTTCTTT.

This clonotype occurred many times. V usage is TRBV20-1 and J usage is TRBJ1-2; D is ambiguous. The V gene's germline CDR1 is DFQATT and CDR2 SNEGSKA (reference sequence). The CDR3 loop spans 14 amino acids. V gave up 6 bases and J gave up 8 bases, with 22 bases separating them. CDR3 loop: CSASPLTQSEGYTF. CDR3 sequence (DNA): TGCAGTGCGAGCCCGCTAACCCAGTCCGAGGGCTACACCTTC.